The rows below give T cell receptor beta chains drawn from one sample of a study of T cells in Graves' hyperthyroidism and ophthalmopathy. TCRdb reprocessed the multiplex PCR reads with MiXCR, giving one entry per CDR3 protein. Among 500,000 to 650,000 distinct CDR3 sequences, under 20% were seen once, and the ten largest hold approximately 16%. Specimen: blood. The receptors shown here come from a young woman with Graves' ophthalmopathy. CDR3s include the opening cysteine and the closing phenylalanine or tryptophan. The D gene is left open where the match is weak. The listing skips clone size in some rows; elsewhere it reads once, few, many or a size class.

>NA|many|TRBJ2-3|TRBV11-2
TGTGCCAGCAGCTTAGACGGGAAAAGCTCAGATACGCAGTATTTT
CASSLDGKSSDTQYF
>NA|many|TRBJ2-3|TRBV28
TGTGCCAGCAGCCCGACGGGGGCTGGAACAGATACGCAGTATTTT
CASSPTGAGTDTQYF
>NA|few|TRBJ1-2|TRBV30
TGTGCCTGGAGTGTACCGGGGGGCCCTTATGGCTACACCTTC
CAWSVPGGPYGYTF
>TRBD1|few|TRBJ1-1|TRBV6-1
TGTGCCAGCAGTGCGTTGGGGACAGGACCTTATGAAGCTTTCTTT
CASSALGTGPYEAFF
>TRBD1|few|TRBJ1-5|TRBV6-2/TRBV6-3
TGTGCCAGCAGTTCCCTAAGGGACAGGGGCGGAGATCAGCCCCAGCATTTT
CASSSLRDRGGDQPQHF
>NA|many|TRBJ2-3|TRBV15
TGTGCCACCAGCAGCGGACAGACCGAACCCGCTCGCACAGATACGCAGTATTTT
CATSSGQTEPARTDTQYF
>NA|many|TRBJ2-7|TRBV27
TGTGCCAGCAGTTCTGTGCAGGGGGGTGACTACGAGCAGTACTTC
CASSSVQGGDYEQYF
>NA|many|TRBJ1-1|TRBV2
TGTGCCAGCTTCGAGGGTTACACTGAAGCTTTCTTT
CASFEGYTEAFF
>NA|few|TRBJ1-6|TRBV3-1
TGTGCCAGCAGCCAGGCAGGGAGGATACCCCTCCACTTT
CASSQAGRIPLHF
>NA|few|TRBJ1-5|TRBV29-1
TGCAGCGTTTGCCTGGGGCCGAAGGGCAATCAGCCCCAGCATTTT
CSVCLGPKGNQPQHF
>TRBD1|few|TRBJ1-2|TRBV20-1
TGCAGTGCTCCAATTGTACCGGGACAGGGAGGATATGGCTACACCTTC
CSAPIVPGQGGYGYTF
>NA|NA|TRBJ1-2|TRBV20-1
TGCAGTGCTAGAGATCTGGTCCAGGATTTTTACTATGGCTACACCTTC
CSARDLVQDFYYGYTF
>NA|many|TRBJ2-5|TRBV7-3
TGTGCCAGCAGCTTAACGGGGGGTCGAGAGACCCAGTACTTC
CASSLTGGRETQYF
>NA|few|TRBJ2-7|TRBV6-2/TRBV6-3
TGTGCCAGCAGTTACTCTCCAATTTCCTCCTACGAGCAGTACTTC
CASSYSPISSYEQYF
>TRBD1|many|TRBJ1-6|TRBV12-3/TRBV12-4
TGTGCCAGCACCTTGACAGGGGTTGGCTCACCCCTCCACTTT
CASTLTGVGSPLHF
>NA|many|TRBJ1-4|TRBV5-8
TGTGCCAGCAGCCCAGGGAGGGAGGATGAAAAACTGTTTTTT
CASSPGREDEKLFF
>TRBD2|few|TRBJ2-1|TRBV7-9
TGTGCCAGCACCTTGATCCTAGCGGACAATGAGCAGTTCTTC
CASTLILADNEQFF
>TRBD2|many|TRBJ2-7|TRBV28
TGTGCCAGCAGTCCCGGACTAGCGGGAGCTGGGTACGAGCAGTACTTC
CASSPGLAGAGYEQYF
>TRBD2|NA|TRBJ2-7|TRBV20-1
TGCAGTGCTGAAGTGGGACTAGCGGGAGGCCCCTACGAGCAGTACTTC
CSAEVGLAGGPYEQYF
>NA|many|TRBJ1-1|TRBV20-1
TGCAGTGTCGACGCGGGAGGGTATACTGAAGCTTTCTTT
CSVDAGGYTEAFF
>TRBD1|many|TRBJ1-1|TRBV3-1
TGTGCCAGCAGCCAAGCGGACAGGGGCACTGAAGCTTTCTTT
CASSQADRGTEAFF
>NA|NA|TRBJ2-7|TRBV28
TGTGCCAGCACCTCGGGGGGCAGGGGGAGCGGTTACGAGCAGTACTTC
CASTSGGRGSGYEQYF
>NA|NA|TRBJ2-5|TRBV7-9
TGTGCCAGCAGCTTAGCGGGTGGTTCAGTTGGAGAGACCCAGTACTTC
CASSLAGGSVGETQYF
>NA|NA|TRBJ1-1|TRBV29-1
TGCAGCGTTGGAGACGGGGACGTAGTCACTGAAGCTTTCTTT
CSVGDGDVVTEAFF
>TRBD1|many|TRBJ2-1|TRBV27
TGTGCCAGCAGTCGCGCTGCGGGACAGGGAATCAATGAGCAGTTCTTC
CASSRAAGQGINEQFF
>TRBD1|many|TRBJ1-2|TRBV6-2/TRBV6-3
TGTGCCAGCAACACGGGACAGAGATATGGCTACACCTTC
CASNTGQRYGYTF
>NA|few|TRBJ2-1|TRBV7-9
TGTGCCAGCGAAGAAGACGCCGGATATTACAATGAGCAGTTCTTC
CASEEDAGYYNEQFF
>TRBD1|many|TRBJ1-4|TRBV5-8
TGTGCCAGCAGCTTTGCCCTCGGACAGGTCAATGAAAAACTGTTTTTT
CASSFALGQVNEKLFF
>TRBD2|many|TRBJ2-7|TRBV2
TGTGCCACCAAGACGGGGGGGCTAGAGGAGCAGTACTTC
CATKTGGLEEQYF
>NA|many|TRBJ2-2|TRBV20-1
TGCAGTGCCACTAATTGGGGCAGTTCGAACACCGGGGAGCTGTTTTTT
CSATNWGSSNTGELFF
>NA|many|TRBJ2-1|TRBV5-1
TGCGCCAGCAGGAGGCAGGCGGATGAGCAGTTCTTC
CASRRQADEQFF
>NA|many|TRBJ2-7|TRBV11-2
TGTGCCAGCAGCTTATCGAGCCTCTACGAGCAGTACTTC
CASSLSSLYEQYF
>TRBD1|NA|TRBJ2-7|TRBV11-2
TGTGCCAGCAGCCGAACAGGGGAAACCTACGAGCAGTACTTC
CASSRTGETYEQYF
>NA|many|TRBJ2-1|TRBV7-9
TGTGCCAGCAGCTCAGGAGGATTAAGCTCCTACAATGAGCAGTTCTTC
CASSSGGLSSYNEQFF
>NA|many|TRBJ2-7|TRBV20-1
TGCAGTGCTAGACCTAGTGGGCAGGGGGGTAGCACCTACGAGCAGTACTTC
CSARPSGQGGSTYEQYF
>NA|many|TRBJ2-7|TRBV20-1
TGCAGTGCTAGTGATGTGGTGGGAGTCTGGTACGAGCAGTACTTC
CSASDVVGVWYEQYF
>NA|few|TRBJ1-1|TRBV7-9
TGTGCCAGCAGCTTAGTACAGAATGAAGCTTTCTTT
CASSLVQNEAFF
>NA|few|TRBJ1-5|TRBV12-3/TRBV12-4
TGTGCCAGCGCTCGCGGGGGCCCCAGCAATCAGCCCCAGCATTTT
CASARGGPSNQPQHF
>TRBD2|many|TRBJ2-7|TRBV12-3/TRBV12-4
TGTGCCAGCAGTTTCAGGACTAGCGGGACGAGCTCCTACGAGCAGTACTTC
CASSFRTSGTSSYEQYF
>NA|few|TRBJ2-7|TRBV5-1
TGCGCCAGCAGCTTCCAGCGCGGAGGCTCCTACGAGCAGTACTTC
CASSFQRGGSYEQYF
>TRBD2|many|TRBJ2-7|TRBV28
TGTGCCAGCAAAGCGGGGGGTTACGAGCAGTACTTC
CASKAGGYEQYF
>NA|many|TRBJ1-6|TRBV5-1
TGCGCCAGCAGCTTGGGGGACGGTAATTCACCCCTCCACTTT
CASSLGDGNSPLHF
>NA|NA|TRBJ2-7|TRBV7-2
TGTGCCAGCAGCCGCCGCGTTGGAGGAAACTACGAGCAGTACTTC
CASSRRVGGNYEQYF
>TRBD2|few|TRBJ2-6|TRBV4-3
TGCGCCAGCAGCCAAGAGGGAGGGAGCTCTGGGGCCAACGTCCTGACTTTC
CASSQEGGSSGANVLTF
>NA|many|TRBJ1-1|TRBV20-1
TGCAGTGATAATTCCGGGGCGAATTTGGAAGCTTTCTTT
CSDNSGANLEAFF
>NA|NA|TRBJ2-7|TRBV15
TGTGCCACCTCAAGGTCCGTCTACGAGCAGTACTTC
CATSRSVYEQYF
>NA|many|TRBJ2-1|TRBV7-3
TGTGCCAGCAGCTTAACGGGGACGGGAAACAATGAGCAGTTCTTC
CASSLTGTGNNEQFF
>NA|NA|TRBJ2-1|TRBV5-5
TGTGCCAGCAGCCAAGCTCATTACCGGGGCCCCCGGGACAATGAGCAGTTCTTC
CASSQAHYRGPRDNEQFF
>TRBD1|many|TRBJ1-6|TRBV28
TGTGCCAGCAGTCCCTGGGACAGGGGGACCTATAATTCACCCCTCCACTTT
CASSPWDRGTYNSPLHF
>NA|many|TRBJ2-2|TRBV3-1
TGTGCCAGCAGCGCTAGCCGTACCGGGGAGCTGTTTTTT
CASSASRTGELFF
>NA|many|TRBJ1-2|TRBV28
TGTGCCAGCAGCCCTCCGTCCCGTGGCTACACCTTC
CASSPPSRGYTF
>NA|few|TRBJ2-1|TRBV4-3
TGCGCCAGCAGCCAAGATTGGGTAGACAGCGCCTCGGGCAATGAGCAGTTCTTC
CASSQDWVDSASGNEQFF
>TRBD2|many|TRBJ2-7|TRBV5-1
TGCGCCAGCAGCTTTGGGTTAGCGGGAAGCTCCTACGAGCAGTACTTC
CASSFGLAGSSYEQYF